This passage covers 26 T cell receptor beta chains from one sample sequenced in a study of blood T cell repertoires in COVID-19. The method was immunoSEQ multiplex PCR; TCRdb's version includes in-frame clones alone and lacks a portion of them. The sample shows about 220,000 clones, just under 85% of them seen only once. The specimen was PBMCs or T cells enriched from blood (not recorded which). Receptors originate from a woman between 35 and 50 years old with acute COVID-19.

The V and J genes are TRBV5-4 and TRBJ2-7; 7 bases match TRBD2. The CDR3 sequence is 16 residues long. CDR1 is SGHNT, CDR2 YYREEE, per germline (reference sequence). The junction had 9 bases not matched to a gene; V was cut back by 2 bases and J by 1 base. The CDR3 spells CASSFGFAAGSYEQYF. The CDR3 bases are TGTGCCAGCAGCTTCGGGTTTGCAGCGGGATCCTACGAGCAGTACTTC.

The sample holds many counts of this clone. The J gene is TRBJ1-5, the V gene TRBV19, with D perhaps matching TRBD1 (5 bases). V lost 3 bases to trimming and J lost 2 bases, with 14 bases between them. The CDR3 extends over 16 amino acids. Germline V gives CDR1 LNHDA, CDR2 SQIVND (reference sequence). The CDR3 region is CASSMAGLGGNQPQHF. The DNA of the CDR3 is TGTGCCAGTAGTATGGCAGGGTTGGGTGGCAATCAGCCCCAGCATTTT.

The chain uses TRBV5-1 and TRBJ2-1, with 15 positions matching TRBD2. The CDR3 spans 14 residues. Germline CDR1 and CDR2: SGHRS and YFSETQ. V was pared by 4 bases and J by 12 bases, with 5 bases of the junction left unmatched. The CDR3 DNA reads TGCGCCAGCAGCCAGGGACTAGCGGGAGGATGGCAGTTCTTC. It translates to CASSQGLAGGWQFF.

This chain connects TRBV14 to TRBJ2-2; TRBD2 might be the D (6 bases). Between the trimmed V and J ends, which lost 0 bases and 6 bases, there was a span of 11 bases. Germline values: CDR1 SGHDN, CDR2 FVKESK. CDR3 length: 15 amino acids. CDR3: CASSQDLRGAGELFF. CDR3 bases: TGTGCCAGCAGCCAAGACCTCCGCGGGGCCGGGGAGCTGTTTTTT. Full variable domain (outside the CDR3, taken from reference TRBV14 and TRBJ2-2): EAGVTQFPSHSVIEKGQTVTLRCDPISGHDNLYWYRRVMGKEIKFLLHFVKESKQDESGMPNNRFLAERTGGTYSTLKVQPAELEDSGVYFCASSQDLRGAGELFFGEGSRLTVL.

The gene calls are TRBV2 and TRBJ1-2; 9 nucleotides align to TRBD1. Germline V gene sequence: CDR1 SNHLY, CDR2 FYNNEI. J lost 1 base, V lost 7 bases, and 4 bases had no gene match. CDR3 length: 14 amino acids. CDR3 sequence (DNA): TGTGCCAGCAATTCGGGACAGGGTAACTATGGCTACACCTTC. This encodes CASNSGQGNYGYTF.

The chain employs TRBV6-2 or TRBV6-3 and TRBJ2-1, with TRBD1 matching 10 bases. CDR1 is MNHEY, CDR2 SVGEGT, per germline. V lost 2 bases to trimming and J lost 8 bases; unmatched junction nucleotides: 6. The CDR3 extends over 15 amino acids. The CDR3 nucleotides read TGTGCCAGCAGTTACCGAGGACAGGGGGTTGATGAGCAGTTCTTC. Its protein is CASSYRGQGVDEQFF.

The rearrangement joins TRBV6-2 or TRBV6-3 to TRBJ1-2, with a weak D call TRBD1 (6 bases). The V gene's germline CDR1 is MNHEY and CDR2 SVGEGT. V was trimmed by 6 bases and J by 8 bases, leaving 10 bases between them. This CDR3 contains 11 residues. The CDR3 loop is CASSNGQGYTF. In DNA, the CDR3 is TGTGCCAGCAGCAACGGACAGGGCTACACCTTC.

This clone was seen only once. This chain uses TRBV5-3 with TRBJ2-1, with 9 positions matching TRBD1. TRBV5-3 falls under the ORF class, with uncertain function. This CDR3 comprises 15 residues. V lost 7 bases to trimming and J lost 2 bases; unmatched junction nucleotides: 7. CDR3 in amino acids: CARGDRAWAYNEQFF. CDR3 in DNA: TGTGCCAGAGGGGACAGGGCATGGGCCTACAATGAGCAGTTCTTC.

The chain employs TRBV30 and TRBJ2-5, with D tentatively TRBD1 (5 bases). This CDR3 is 14 amino acids long. From germline, CDR1 is GTSNPN and CDR2 SVGIG (reference sequence). V shed 2 bases and J shed 7 bases, with 17 bases lying between them. CDR3 region: CAWSSTQGISTQYF. CDR3 in DNA: TGTGCCTGGAGTAGTACGCAGGGAATATCGACCCAGTACTTC.

This chain uses TRBV2 with TRBJ1-5; possibly TRBD1 for D (5 bases). Germline V CDR1 and CDR2: SNHLY, FYNNEI. The V end lost 6 bases, the J end lost 1 base, and 10 bases lay between the germline ends. The CDR3 runs 14 residues. The CDR3 nucleotides read TGTGCCAGCAGGTTGACAGTGAGCAATCAGCCCCAGCATTTT. This gives the protein CASRLTVSNQPQHF.

The chain couples TRBV30 to TRBJ2-5, with a weak D call TRBD1 (6 bases). The V gene's germline CDR1 is GTSNPN and CDR2 SVGIG (reference sequence). V was cut by 0 bases and J by 4 bases, with 15 bases left in between. The CDR3 contains 15 residues. The CDR3 spells CAWSVGQGSRETQYF. The CDR3, as DNA: TGTGCCTGGAGTGTAGGGCAGGGGTCCCGAGAGACCCAGTACTTC.

V is TRBV18 and J is TRBJ2-7, with TRBD2 matching 10 bases. CDR1 and CDR2 (germline): KGHSH, LQKENI. J lost 6 bases, V lost 0 bases, and 8 bases had no gene match. The CDR3 totals 16 residues. CDR3 nucleotides: TGTGCCAGCTCACCACCGAGTGGACTAGCGGTGGCCGAGCAGTACTTC. This codes for CASSPPSGLAVAEQYF.

The chain couples TRBV4-2 to TRBJ2-5; TRBD2 agrees at 8 bases. J gave up 5 bases and V 2 bases, and 1 base lay outside the gene matches. CDR1 LGHNA and CDR2 YNFKEQ come from the germline V gene. The CDR3 loop spans 13 amino acids. The CDR3 coding sequence is TGTGCCAGCAGCCAAAAGCGGGAGGAGACCCAGTACTTC. Translated: CASSQKREETQYF.

In its sample, this clone was seen a few times. V usage is TRBV9 and J usage is TRBJ2-4; 8 positions match TRBD1. Germline V gene lookup returns CDR1 SGDLS and CDR2 YYNGEE. J gave up 6 bases and V 2 bases, and 7 bases lay outside the gene matches. The CDR3 contains 15 residues. CDR3 amino acids: CASSVTGAPLNIQYF. The DNA of the CDR3 is TGTGCCAGCAGCGTGACAGGGGCCCCTTTAAACATTCAGTACTTC. The complete variable domain, with remaining parts taken from reference TRBV9 and TRBJ2-4, reads DSGVTQTPKHLITATGQRVTLRCSPRSGDLSVYWYQQSLDQGLQFLIQYYNGEERAKGNILERFSAQQFPDLHSELNLSSLELGDSALYFCASSVTGAPLNIQYFGAGTRLSVL.

This clone was detected a few times. The J gene is TRBJ2-7, the V gene TRBV5-1; 13 bases agree with TRBD2. CDR1 is SGHRS, CDR2 YFSETQ, per germline. The CDR3 is 14 amino acids. V lost 5 bases to trimming and J lost 12 bases; unmatched junction nucleotides: 11. CDR3 DNA sequence: TGCGCCAGCAGAACCGGGACTAGCGGGGTCCCAGGGTACTTC. As protein: CASRTGTSGVPGYF.

The V gene is TRBV24-1, the J gene TRBJ2-2; D possibly corresponds to TRBD1 (6 bases). This CDR3 spans 17 amino acids. CDR1 is KGHDR and CDR2 is SFDVKD in the germline V gene. Between the trimmed V and J ends, which lost 1 base and 1 base, there was a span of 12 bases. The CDR3 protein is CATSDFVLGQNTGELFF. The DNA for the CDR3 is TGTGCCACCAGTGATTTCGTTTTGGGACAGAACACCGGGGAGCTGTTTTTT.

In DNA, the CDR3 is TGTGCCAGTAGTCCAAACGGACAGGGGGCAAACTATGGCTACACCTTC. It is translated as CASSPNGQGANYGYTF. The V and J genes are TRBV19 and TRBJ1-2, with 11 bases identical to TRBD1. V shed 5 bases, J shed 2 bases, and the junction held 7 bases outside the gene matches. The CDR3 has 16 residues. From germline, CDR1 is LNHDA and CDR2 SQIVND (reference sequence).

The CDR3 sequence is CASRLDRGDQPQHF. The CDR3 DNA reads TGTGCCAGCAGACTTGACAGGGGAGATCAGCCCCAGCATTTT. The J gene is TRBJ1-5, the V gene TRBV2; 8 nucleotides align to TRBD1. This CDR3 has 14 amino acids. V shed 6 bases, J shed 5 bases, and the junction held 6 bases outside the gene matches. CDR1 is SNHLY, CDR2 FYNNEI, per germline.

The V and J genes are TRBV19 and TRBJ1-1; 8 nucleotides line up with TRBD1. Unmatched junction bases numbered 6, after V lost 5 bases and J lost 7 bases. The CDR3 consists of 13 residues. Germline V gives CDR1 LNHDA, CDR2 SQIVND (reference sequence). This CDR3 reads CASSAHTGGEAFF. The CDR3 nucleotides are TGTGCCAGTAGTGCGCACACAGGGGGTGAAGCTTTCTTT.

This clone has a single count. This chain links TRBV10-1 with TRBJ2-7; possibly TRBD2 for D (5 bases). The V gene's germline CDR1 is WNHNN and CDR2 SYGVQD (reference sequence). There are 13 residues in the CDR3. V was pared by 2 bases and J by 0 bases, with 5 bases between. CDR3 sequence reads: CASSEAGSYEQYF. The CDR3 coding sequence is TGCGCCAGCAGTGAGGCGGGCTCCTACGAGCAGTACTTC.

The chain has TRBV28 and TRBJ2-1, with TRBD2 matching over 11 bases. The germline CDR1 and CDR2 sequences are MDHEN and SYDVKM. The V and J ends lost 5 bases and 0 bases, in that order; junction bases with no gene match: 6. The CDR3 contains 17 residues. CDR3 sequence: CASSPLAGGSSYNEQFF. The DNA of the CDR3 is TGTGCCAGCAGTCCCCTAGCGGGGGGAAGCTCCTACAATGAGCAGTTCTTC.

The V gene is TRBV4-2, the J gene TRBJ2-1; D is unclear. Trimming removed 0 bases at V and 3 bases at J, with 6 bases between. CDR1 is LGHNA and CDR2 is YNFKEQ in the germline V gene. The CDR3 consists of 14 residues. DNA of the CDR3: TGTGCCAGCAGCCAAGAGCGAGACTACAATGAGCAGTTCTTC. This sequence encodes CASSQERDYNEQFF.

The chain links TRBV18 to TRBJ1-1, with 8 nucleotides matching TRBD1. The ends lost 1 base at V and 4 bases at J; junction bases unmatched: 8. The V gene's germline CDR1 is KGHSH and CDR2 LQKENI. CDR3 length equals 16 residues. The DNA for the CDR3 is TGTGCCAGCTCACCACTAGCAGGGGGCGTCGGCACTGAAGCTTTCTTT. Encoded protein: CASSPLAGGVGTEAFF.

This chain links TRBV28 with TRBJ1-4; D is unclear. This CDR3 contains 12 residues. V lost 2 bases and J lost 8, with 6 bases in between. In germline, CDR1 is MDHEN, CDR2 SYDVKM. CDR3 in DNA: TGTGCCAGCAGTTTAAACGGGGAAAAACTGTTTTTT. Translation gives CASSLNGEKLFF.

J is TRBJ2-7 and V is TRBV15, with 7 bases fitting TRBD2. Per germline, CDR1 LNHNV and CDR2 YYDKDF (reference sequence). J gave up 2 bases and V 0 bases, and 10 bases lay outside the gene matches. CDR3 size: 17 residues. The CDR3 DNA reads as TGTGCCACCAGCAGAGAGTTCGTCGCTAGCGGTACCTACGAGCAGTACTTC. This codes for CATSREFVASGTYEQYF.

The chain recombines TRBV28 with TRBJ1-5; D unclear. The CDR3 runs 13 residues. Germline V gives CDR1 MDHEN, CDR2 SYDVKM. Deletions cut 5 bases from V and 5 bases from J, with 10 bases between. DNA for the CDR3: TGTGCCAGCAGTAGATCGGGGTATCAGCCCCAGCATTTT. It encodes CASSRSGYQPQHF. The whole variable domain, remainder taken from reference TRBV28 and TRBJ1-5, is DVKVTQSSRYLVKRTGEKVFLECVQDMDHENMFWYRQDPGLGLRLIYFSYDVKMKEKGDIPEGYSVSREKKERFSLILESASTNQTSMYLCASSRSGYQPQHFGDGTRLSIL.